This passage covers 15 T cell receptor beta chains from one sample sequenced in a study of T cell repertoires in cytomegalovirus infection (dated by TCRdb to about 2019). The treatment or condition label of this sample denotes: in vitro stimulation with specific CMV peptide epitopes to enrich CMV-specific T cells. These receptors are not linked to any known antigen. TCRdb lists the instrument as Illumina HiSeq 1500. TCRdb's own reprocessing of the public reads used fastp at Q25 and MiXCR and kept productive beta chains. Duplicate CDR3 protein sequences are folded into a single record with the most common DNA and genes. The sample table lists hundreds of thousands of distinct CDR3 sequences, about 39% of them with a count of one. Clones ranked in the top ten supply about two fifths of the sample. Sequencing used cultured PBMCs, obtained from culture after CMV antigen stimulation. The receptors originated from a human donor in good health (CMV status not recorded). Some clones in this sample may be carry-over from other donors' samples.

This chain uses TRBV6-6 with TRBJ2-3; D may be TRBD2 (6 bases). Germline V gives CDR1 MNHNY, CDR2 SVGAGI (reference sequence). Deletions cut 2 bases from V and 2 bases from J, with 20 bases between. There are 18 residues in the CDR3. In DNA form, the CDR3 reads TGTGCCAGCAGTTACCCGCGACTAGGGACCCGCCCCACAGATACGCAGTATTTT. Residues: CASSYPRLGTRPTDTQYF.

This chain links TRBV7-3 with TRBJ1-6, with D unclear. CDR3 size: 15 residues. CDR1 and CDR2 (germline): SGHTA, FQGTGA. The V and J ends lost 5 bases and 8 bases respectively, with 16 bases between them. As DNA, the CDR3 is TGTGCCAGCAGCCTGGACGATTGGGTGGATTCACCCCTCCACTTT. The encoded protein is CASSLDDWVDSPLHF.

A few counts support this clonotype. This sequence joins TRBV19 and TRBJ2-2; D gene ambiguous. Between the trimmed V and J ends, which lost 6 bases and 3 bases, there was a span of 8 bases. The CDR3 is made up of 13 amino acids. Per the germline V gene, CDR1 is LNHDA and CDR2 is SQIVND (reference sequence). The CDR3 sequence is CASRPADTGELFF. The CDR3 DNA reads as TGTGCCAGTAGACCGGCAGACACCGGGGAGCTGTTTTTT.

The genes are TRBV7-4 and TRBJ1-4, with D perhaps matching TRBD1 (6 bases). Germline V gene sequence: CDR1 SGHVT, CDR2 SQSDAQ. CDR3 length: 13 residues. Deletions cut 8 bases from V and 8 bases from J, with 15 bases between. CDR3 sequence reads: CASRTGTSEKLFF. Written as DNA, the CDR3 is TGTGCCAGCCGCACCGGGACATCCGAAAAACTGTTTTTT.

The rearrangement links TRBV29-1 to TRBJ2-6; 12 bases agree with TRBD2. After removal of 6 bases from V and 3 bases from J, the junction contained 6 bases not matched to a gene. This CDR3 has 16 amino acids. Germline lookup yields CDR1 SQVTM and CDR2 ANQGSEA. The CDR3 bases are TGCAGCGTCAGGACTAGCGGGAATTATGGGGCCAACGTCCTGACTTTC. Protein product: CSVRTSGNYGANVLTF.

This sequence joins TRBV4-1 and TRBJ1-1; D perhaps matches TRBD1 (5 bases). V was trimmed by 1 base and J by 4 bases, leaving 13 bases between them. The CDR3 is made up of 15 amino acids. The germline V gene has CDR1 MGHRA and CDR2 YSYEKL. The CDR3 loop is CASSQAGTSGTEAFF. CDR3 coding DNA: TGCGCCAGCAGCCAAGCCGGGACTAGTGGCACTGAAGCTTTCTTT.

This chain joins TRBV5-1 and TRBJ2-7; D might be TRBD2 (6 bases). Germline V lookup: CDR1 SGHRS, CDR2 YFSETQ. The CDR3 runs 16 residues. The V end was cut by 4 bases, the J end by 4 bases, with 21 bases between. CDR3 sequence (DNA): TGCGCCAGCAGCCGTGAGGTCCTCACTAGCATGTACGAGCAGTACTTC. As protein: CASSREVLTSMYEQYF.

This clonotype showed up just once. This CDR3 reads CAISSDGASRMNTEAFF. The CDR3 nucleotides are TGTGCCATCAGCTCTGATGGGGCCTCTCGTATGAACACTGAAGCTTTCTTT. This chain uses TRBV10-3 with TRBJ1-1; D perhaps matches TRBD1 (5 bases). V shed 6 bases and J shed 0 bases, with 20 bases lying between them. Germline V gene data show CDR1 as ENHRY and CDR2 as SYGVKD. The CDR3 consists of 17 residues.

This chain connects TRBV7-2 to TRBJ2-3; 7 nucleotides align to TRBD2. Germline CDR1 reads SGHTA; CDR2 reads FQGNSA. This CDR3 is 16 amino acids long. The V segment lost 0 bases and the J segment 3 bases; nucleotides outside the gene matches: 6. The CDR3 loop is CASSLAPGLMTDTQYF. CDR3 nucleotide sequence: TGTGCCAGCAGCTTAGCCCCGGGACTAATGACAGATACGCAGTATTTT.

A few counts support this clonotype. This rearrangement joins TRBV20-1 to TRBJ2-3; TRBD2 might be the D (5 bases). Trimming removed 3 bases from V and 0 bases from J, with 19 bases in between. The CDR3 has 17 amino acids. Germline lookup yields CDR1 DFQATT and CDR2 SNEGSKA (reference sequence). CDR3 sequence: CSASPLLASPSTDTQYF. As DNA, the CDR3 is TGCAGTGCTAGTCCCCTCTTAGCTAGCCCTAGCACAGATACGCAGTATTTT.

The chain recombines TRBV15 with TRBJ2-7; unclear D gene. V lost 1 base and J lost 1, with 11 bases in between. CDR1 is LNHNV, CDR2 YYDKDF, per germline (reference sequence). CDR3 size: 15 residues. This CDR3 reads CATSRGAAISYEQYF. The CDR3 DNA follows: TGTGCCACCAGCAGAGGGGCGGCTATATCCTACGAGCAGTACTTC.

V usage is TRBV2 and J usage is TRBJ2-3, with TRBD2 identical over 8 bases. The junction had 2 bases not matched to a gene; V was cut back by 4 bases and J by 2 bases. This CDR3 spans 14 amino acids. Germline V gives CDR1 SNHLY, CDR2 FYNNEI. The CDR3 loop is CASSAGGYTDTQYF. The DNA for the CDR3 is TGTGCCAGCAGTGCGGGGGGGTACACAGATACGCAGTATTTT.

This clonotype was recorded a few times. This chain uses TRBV7-9 with TRBJ1-4, with D unclear. The V and J ends lost 2 bases and 8 bases respectively, with 6 bases between them. This CDR3 comprises 12 residues. Germline V lookup: CDR1 SEHNR, CDR2 FQNEAQ (reference sequence). This CDR3 reads CASSLREEKLFF. The CDR3 nucleotides read TGTGCCAGCAGCTTACGGGAGGAAAAACTGTTTTTT.

The genes are TRBV7-2 and TRBJ2-1, with 12 bases identical to TRBD2. This CDR3 is built from 18 residues. Germline CDR1 is SGHTA and CDR2 is FQGNSA. Trimming took 5 bases from V and 4 from J; bases not matched to a gene: 12. The CDR3 nucleotides are TGTGCCAGCAGCCGGACTAGCGGGACCCTCCCCCTTTACAATGAGCAGTTCTTC. This codes for CASSRTSGTLPLYNEQFF.

This clonotype was counted a few times. The chain couples TRBV6-1 to TRBJ2-7; the D is unclear. This CDR3 has 18 amino acids. Per the germline V gene, CDR1 is MNHNS and CDR2 is SASEGT. Trimming removed 0 bases at V and 3 bases at J, with 21 bases between. CDR3: CASSEASLNRPYVYEQYF. CDR3 nucleotide sequence: TGTGCCAGCAGTGAAGCTTCTCTAAATCGCCCTTACGTCTACGAGCAGTACTTC.